What follows is one TCR beta chain and its context. The data were obtained in a study of cytomegalovirus exposure and HLA in healthy donors. Turning to the study itself: Among around 170 million T cells, an earlier analysis found around 100 million unique TCR beta sequences.

V shed 6 bases and J 1 base; nucleotides not matched to a gene: 5. CDR3 length equals 14 residues. CDR1 WSHSY and CDR2 SAAADI come from the germline V gene. Healthy bone marrow donors made up the cohort. At collection, donors were nominally healthy, but unrecorded immune exposures were probable. The PCR employed 60 Vbeta primers together with 13 Jbeta primers. Repertoires were generated with immunoSEQ multiplex PCR, while TCRdb's copy carries only in-frame clones and drops some. Of about 150,000 clones in the sample, 75% to 80% were seen once. The TCR sequence derives from a male donor in good health and CMV-seronegative. J is TRBJ2-5 and V is TRBV10-2, with 7 bases matching TRBD2. Material for sequencing was PBMCs. The CDR3 is CASSQRGSQETQYF. In DNA form, the CDR3 reads TGCGCCAGCAGCCAGCGGGGAAGCCAAGAGACCCAGTACTTC.